What follows is one T cell receptor (beta chain) and its context. The data belong to a study of cytomegalovirus exposure and HLA in healthy donors. The germline V gene has CDR1 SEHNR and CDR2 FQNEAQ (reference sequence). The CDR3 totals 12 residues. The V end was cut by 4 bases, the J end by 7 bases, with 10 bases between. With 60 Vbeta and 13 Jbeta primers, the PCR was carried out. Assay used: immunoSEQ multiplex PCR; TCRdb lists only in-frame clones, some missing. In total, the table holds around 150,000 clones. The sequencing input was PBMCs. The chain has TRBV7-9 and TRBJ2-5; D perhaps matches TRBD2 (6 bases). The clonotype originates from a man in his forties in good health and CMV-seronegative. The CDR3 is CASSSGGVTQYF. In nucleotides, the CDR3 is TGTGCCAGCAGCTCCGGCGGGGTGACCCAGTACTTC.